Listed below are T cell receptor beta chains from one sample, sequenced in a study of T-cell memory formation after mild COVID-19. MiXCR, run by TCRdb on the 5' RACE reads, gives a single entry per CDR3 protein. This table holds about 190,000 distinct CDR3 sequences, about a fifth found once. Material for sequencing was PBMCs or a T cell subset sorted from them (not recorded which). These receptor sequences come from an adult woman who had mild COVID-19 (a few samples of this study predate the infection). Cell type and time point are not known. Each CDR3 is given with its conserved first and last residue. The order of the fields is D gene, clone size, J gene, V gene, CDR3 DNA, CDR3 protein. The D gene is left open where the match is weak. Clone size appears in some rows only: once, few, many, or a class for an expanded clone.

D: TRBD1
size: few
J: TRBJ2-3
V: TRBV19
DNA: TGTGCCAGTAGTATTCGAGACAGGGATGATACGCAGTATTTT
CDR3: CASSIRDRDDTQYF

D: -
size: -
J: TRBJ2-2
V: TRBV5-8
DNA: TGTGCCAGCAGCTTGTACATTTCGAACACCGGGGAGCTGTTTTTT
CDR3: CASSLYISNTGELFF

D: -
size: few
J: TRBJ2-2
V: TRBV7-2
DNA: TGTGCCAGCAGCTTATTCCCCCTCGGGGAGCTGTTTTTT
CDR3: CASSLFPLGELFF

D: -
size: -
J: TRBJ2-7
V: TRBV5-1
DNA: TGCGCCAGCAGCTTCGCGGTCGGCTACGAGCAGTACTTC
CDR3: CASSFAVGYEQYF

D: -
size: -
J: TRBJ1-2
V: TRBV6-5
DNA: TGTGCCAGCAGTTCACAGGGTTCAGCTAACTATGGCTACACCTTC
CDR3: CASSSQGSANYGYTF

D: -
size: many
J: TRBJ1-2
V: TRBV4-2
DNA: TGTGCCAGCAGCCCGCGGATAGCTAACTATGGCTACACCTTC
CDR3: CASSPRIANYGYTF

D: -
size: few
J: TRBJ2-5
V: TRBV24-1
DNA: TGTGCCACCAGCGCCCAAGGAAGCTGGCGACAACAAGAGACCCAGTACTTC
CDR3: CATSAQGSWRQQETQYF

D: TRBD1
size: -
J: TRBJ1-1
V: TRBV11-1
DNA: TGTGCCAGCAGCATAACCCTTCCGGGACAGGGGGTTACTGAAGCTTTCTTT
CDR3: CASSITLPGQGVTEAFF

D: -
size: -
J: TRBJ2-7
V: TRBV4-3
DNA: TGCGCCAGCAGCCTAGACCGGGACTTTTCCTACGAGCAGTACTTC
CDR3: CASSLDRDFSYEQYF

D: TRBD1
size: -
J: TRBJ2-1
V: TRBV7-9
DNA: TGTGCCAGCAGCTTCCCCGGGACAGGGGACAATGAGCAGTTCTTC
CDR3: CASSFPGTGDNEQFF

D: -
size: few
J: TRBJ2-1
V: TRBV6-6
DNA: TGTGCCAGCAGTCTGACGGGGGTTCCCTACCTTGAGCAGTTCTTC
CDR3: CASSLTGVPYLEQFF

D: -
size: -
J: TRBJ1-5
V: TRBV27
DNA: TGTGCCAGCAGTTTACATCTACATCAGCCCCAGCATTTT
CDR3: CASSLHLHQPQHF

D: -
size: few
J: TRBJ2-2
V: TRBV9
DNA: TGTGCCAGCAGCGAATACGGAGGAGAGCTGTTTTTT
CDR3: CASSEYGGELFF

D: -
size: -
J: TRBJ2-2
V: TRBV7-8
DNA: TGTGCCAGCAGCCCCTCACGCGTGCCCACCGGGGAGCTGTTTTTT
CDR3: CASSPSRVPTGELFF

D: -
size: few
J: TRBJ2-5
V: TRBV24-1
DNA: TGTGCCACCAGTGCGGGAACAGAGGGGGAGACCCAGTACTTC
CDR3: CATSAGTEGETQYF

D: TRBD2
size: -
J: TRBJ2-1
V: TRBV13
DNA: TGTGCCAGCAGCTTGGGACTAGCGAACAATGAGCAGTTCTTC
CDR3: CASSLGLANNEQFF

D: -
size: few
J: TRBJ1-2
V: TRBV9
DNA: TGTGCCAGCAGCGTAGTCCCACTGCCACCAGGCTCGGGCTATGGCTACACCTTC
CDR3: CASSVVPLPPGSGYGYTF

D: TRBD2
size: -
J: TRBJ2-7
V: TRBV30
DNA: TGTGCCTGGAGTGTCCCAATAGCGGGAGGGCCTTGGTACGAGCAGTACTTC
CDR3: CAWSVPIAGGPWYEQYF

D: -
size: few
J: TRBJ1-5
V: TRBV6-6
DNA: TGTGCCAGCAGCCATGAGGGCTGGGTGCAGCCCCAGCATTTT
CDR3: CASSHEGWVQPQHF

D: TRBD1
size: few
J: TRBJ2-7
V: TRBV5-6
DNA: TGTGCCAGCAGTAACGGACAGGGGGCGCCTGTCGAGCAGTACTTC
CDR3: CASSNGQGAPVEQYF

D: TRBD2
size: few
J: TRBJ2-3
V: TRBV4-2
DNA: TGTGCCAGCAGCCAATGGACTAGCGGGGGGGCAGATACGCAGTATTTT
CDR3: CASSQWTSGGADTQYF

D: TRBD1
size: few
J: TRBJ1-6
V: TRBV9
DNA: TGTGCCAGCAGCGTAGCGCTCAGGGGGCACTCACCCCTCCACTTT
CDR3: CASSVALRGHSPLHF

D: TRBD2
size: -
J: TRBJ2-7
V: TRBV6-1
DNA: TGTGCCAGCAGTGAACGACAGCGGGGCTCCTACGAGCAGTACTTC
CDR3: CASSERQRGSYEQYF

D: TRBD1
size: few
J: TRBJ2-1
V: TRBV15
DNA: TGTGCCACCAGCAGACTGGGACAGGGACCCTACAATGAGCAGTTCTTC
CDR3: CATSRLGQGPYNEQFF

D: TRBD2
size: few
J: TRBJ2-3
V: TRBV7-2
DNA: TGTGCCAGCAGCCACGGGACTAGCGGGAGTGATACGCAGTATTTT
CDR3: CASSHGTSGSDTQYF

D: -
size: -
J: TRBJ1-2
V: TRBV12-3/TRBV12-4
DNA: TGTGCCAGCAGTTTAGTTCCAGGGCAAGGCTACACCTTC
CDR3: CASSLVPGQGYTF

D: TRBD1
size: few
J: TRBJ2-7
V: TRBV5-8
DNA: TGTGCCAGCAGCTTGATGACAGGGGAGGACGAGCAGTACTTC
CDR3: CASSLMTGEDEQYF

D: TRBD1
size: -
J: TRBJ2-7
V: TRBV4-2
DNA: TGTGCCAGCAGCCAAAAGGAGGGCAGGGGGCCCTCCTACGAGCAGTACTTC
CDR3: CASSQKEGRGPSYEQYF

D: -
size: -
J: TRBJ1-1
V: TRBV6-5
DNA: TGTGCCAGCAGTTACTCCGCCCGGGGACCGGGCACTGAAGCTTTCTTT
CDR3: CASSYSARGPGTEAFF

D: -
size: -
J: TRBJ2-1
V: TRBV24-1
DNA: TGTGCCACCAGTGATTATGAGGGGGCTAGCGCCAATGAGCAGTTCTTC
CDR3: CATSDYEGASANEQFF

D: TRBD1
size: few
J: TRBJ1-4
V: TRBV4-1
DNA: TGCGCCAGCAGCCACCCGGACAGGGGGGAAAAACTGTTTTTT
CDR3: CASSHPDRGEKLFF